This TCR beta chain was recovered during a study of blood T cell repertoires in COVID-19. Across the whole study: Samples representing acute and convalescent COVID-19 were sourced from the United States, Italy and Spain. Nucleic acid was either cDNA or gDNA, and it came from T cells, B-cell-depleted T cells, or PBMCs.

V was trimmed by 8 bases and J by 4 bases, leaving 14 bases between them. This CDR3 contains 13 residues. Germline lookup yields CDR1 PRHDT and CDR2 FYEKMQ (reference sequence). Per the study methods: Amplifying reference gene primers gave estimates of nucleated cell counts. The data were produced by immunoSEQ multiplex PCR, yet TCRdb's version contains in-frame clones alone and is incomplete. The V and J calls and clone size are taken from that table; D and trimming were inferred from the DNA. Of approximately 37,000 clones listed, roughly nine tenths are singletons. The genes are TRBV13 and TRBJ1-2; no reliable D call. The receptor comes from a middle-aged man in a cohort sampled during active COVID-19. The specimen sequenced was peripheral blood. CDR3 coding DNA: TGTGCCAGCTCAAACCGGGAGTTCTATGGCTACACCTTC. Amino acids: CASSNREFYGYTF.